A selection of T cell receptor beta chains follows, all from one sample in a study of cytomegalovirus exposure and HLA in healthy donors. Some clones are missing from TCRdb's copy, which holds only in-frame ones; the method was immunoSEQ multiplex PCR. The sample yields just over 200,000 clones, approximately 85% seen once. The sample was PBMCs. The receptors here all came from a woman in her forties in good health and CMV-seronegative. The CDR3 runs from the conserved cysteine through the conserved F or W. A D gene is named only where the DNA matches it firmly. Not every row has a clone size; where given, it reads once, few, many or a size class.

D gene	J gene	clone size	V gene	CDR3 DNA	CDR3 protein
NA	TRBJ1-1	NA	TRBV19	TGTGCCAGTAGTATCAGGGAAGGGGACACTGAAGCTTTCTTT	CASSIREGDTEAFF
TRBD2	TRBJ2-2	NA	TRBV10-3	TGTGCCATCAGTGAGTCTCCGGGAGGGAACACCGGGGAGCTGTTTTTT	CAISESPGGNTGELFF
TRBD2	TRBJ2-3	once	TRBV29-1	TGCAGCGTTGAAGCGCCTGGGAGGGGCCCAGATACGCAGTATTTT	CSVEAPGRGPDTQYF
TRBD2	TRBJ2-3	once	TRBV19	TGTGCCAGTAGTATAGGGATCGGGGGGAGTACAGATACGCAGTATTTT	CASSIGIGGSTDTQYF
NA	TRBJ1-1	NA	TRBV18	TGTGCCAGCTCATCCCAGGACGGGAAAGAAGCTTTCTTT	CASSSQDGKEAFF
TRBD2	TRBJ2-7	NA	TRBV14	TGTGCCAGCAGCTCCCGGAGACTAGCGGCCTCCTACGAGCAGTACTTC	CASSSRRLAASYEQYF
NA	TRBJ1-2	few	TRBV11-1	TGTGCCAGCAGCCGGAGGGGAGCGGGAGGCTACACCTTC	CASSRRGAGGYTF
TRBD1	TRBJ1-1	once	TRBV29-1	TGCAGCGTACAGGGGACTGAAGCTTTCTTT	CSVQGTEAFF
TRBD1	TRBJ2-7	NA	TRBV29-1	TGCAGCGTTTCGACAGGGGGGCGCTCCTACGAGCAGTACTTC	CSVSTGGRSYEQYF
NA	TRBJ1-4	NA	TRBV2	TGTGCCACCCACGACCCTGCGGGGGTGATTATGGATACTAATGAAAAACTGTTTTTT	CATHDPAGVIMDTNEKLFF
NA	TRBJ1-3	NA	TRBV7-3	TGTGCCAGCAGCCTACAGAGCTCTGGAAACACCATATATTTT	CASSLQSSGNTIYF
NA	TRBJ2-7	NA	TRBV5-4	TGTGCCAGCAGCTTGGAAAGCCACGAGCAGTACTTC	CASSLESHEQYF
TRBD2	TRBJ2-7	NA	TRBV29-1	TGCAGCGTGCAACTAGCGGGAGTGGGGGAGCAATACTTC	CSVQLAGVGEQYF
NA	TRBJ1-2	NA	TRBV14	TGTGCCAGCAGCCAAGTGCAGGGCGCTGGCTACACCTTC	CASSQVQGAGYTF
NA	TRBJ2-3	once	TRBV29-1	TGCAGCGTTGAAGGTGACGGGATCCGACCAGATACGCAGTATTTT	CSVEGDGIRPDTQYF
TRBD2	TRBJ2-1	once	TRBV9	TGTGCCAGCAGCGTAGAACTAGCGGGATGGTATGAGCAGTTCTTC	CASSVELAGWYEQFF
TRBD2	TRBJ2-7	NA	TRBV27	TGTGCCAGCAGTACCGGGACTAGCGGGAGGCGCGAGCAGTACTTC	CASSTGTSGRREQYF
NA	TRBJ1-1	NA	TRBV7-8	TGTGCCAGCAGCTTAGGCACCGCCCCGGGACTTCAAGCTTTCTTT	CASSLGTAPGLQAFF
TRBD1	TRBJ1-6	NA	TRBV11-2	TGTGCCAGCAGCTTCTGGACAGGAAATTCACCCCTCCACTTT	CASSFWTGNSPLHF
NA	TRBJ2-7	once	TRBV7-9	TGTGCCAGCAGCTTACAGGCCGTGGGCTCCTACGAGCAGTACTTC	CASSLQAVGSYEQYF
TRBD2	TRBJ2-1	NA	TRBV27	TGTGCCAGCACGGAAGCGGGACTAGCGGGAATCGGTAGCGACAATGAGCAGTTCTTC	CASTEAGLAGIGSDNEQFF
NA	TRBJ2-1	NA	TRBV27	TGTGCCAGCAGCCCTCGGGGGTTGAGGCAGTTCTTC	CASSPRGLRQFF
TRBD1	TRBJ1-5	NA	TRBV30	TGTGCCTGGAGCGGGACAGGGGTCCTCAATCAGCCCCAGCATTTT	CAWSGTGVLNQPQHF
NA	TRBJ1-5	NA	TRBV30	TGTGCCTGGAGCGCGGGGGGTGGTCAGCCCCAGCATTTT	CAWSAGGGQPQHF
TRBD1	TRBJ1-4	NA	TRBV7-8	TGTGCCAGCAGCTTAAGGGGGACAGCGCGCCGGGAAAAACTGTTTTTT	CASSLRGTARREKLFF
TRBD2	TRBJ2-5	NA	TRBV27	TGTGCCACCTGGGGTAGCGGGAGCGAAGAGACCCAGTACTTC	CATWGSGSEETQYF
TRBD2	TRBJ2-1	NA	TRBV7-2	TGTGCCAGCACCCGAACTAGCGGATACTACAATGAGCAGTTCTTC	CASTRTSGYYNEQFF
TRBD1	TRBJ1-6	NA	TRBV5-1	TGCGCCAGCAGCTTCACCGGGACAGGGGGGGATTCACCCCTCCACTTT	CASSFTGTGGDSPLHF
TRBD2	TRBJ2-2	NA	TRBV5-1	TGCGCCAGCAGCTCCGGACTAGCGGGAGGGCCTGAATCCGGGGAGCTGTTTTTT	CASSSGLAGGPESGELFF
NA	TRBJ2-7	NA	TRBV19	TGTGCCAGTAGTATGGGCAGCTACGAGCAGTACTTC	CASSMGSYEQYF
TRBD2	TRBJ2-1	NA	TRBV11-2	TGTGCCAGCAGCGGCTCACTAGCGGGAGGGCGCAATGAGCAGTTCTTC	CASSGSLAGGRNEQFF
NA	TRBJ1-2	NA	TRBV30	TGTGCCTGGAGTGCGGGACACGGACACTATGGCTACACCTTC	CAWSAGHGHYGYTF
TRBD2	TRBJ2-7	NA	TRBV11-2	TGTGCCAGCAGCCACTGGACTAGCGGGAGGGACGAGCAGTACTTC	CASSHWTSGRDEQYF
NA	TRBJ1-3	NA	TRBV2	TGTGCCAGCAGGAGAACAGACATGGGTGGAAACACCATATATTTT	CASRRTDMGGNTIYF
NA	TRBJ2-7	NA	TRBV27	TGTGCCAGCAGTCCGGACTCTTACCTCTACGAGCAGTACTTC	CASSPDSYLYEQYF
TRBD1	TRBJ2-7	once	TRBV7-2	TGTGCCAGCAGCCTTTCGGGACAGAAGTACTTC	CASSLSGQKYF
TRBD1	TRBJ2-5	NA	TRBV28	TGTGCCAGCAGTTCCTTACAGGGGGAAGAGACCCAGTACTTC	CASSSLQGEETQYF
TRBD1	TRBJ2-3	NA	TRBV5-1	TGCGCCAGCAGCTCCAGACGGGACAGCGGCCTCCCCAACACAGATACGCAGTATTTT	CASSSRRDSGLPNTDTQYF
NA	TRBJ1-3	NA	TRBV11-2	TGTGCCAGCAGCTTAGGAGTAGATGGAAACACCATATATTTT	CASSLGVDGNTIYF
NA	TRBJ2-3	few	TRBV4-1	TGCGCCAGCAGCCAGGCTCGCTCAGATACGCAGTATTTT	CASSQARSDTQYF
TRBD1	TRBJ2-3	NA	TRBV29-1	TGCAGCGTTGTGGGTGGACAGGACACAGATACGCAGTATTTT	CSVVGGQDTDTQYF
NA	TRBJ2-3	NA	TRBV7-9	TGTGCCAGCAGCTTAGGGGGGAGGTCGGCAGATACGCAGTATTTT	CASSLGGRSADTQYF
NA	TRBJ1-4	NA	TRBV7-8	TGTGCCAGCAGCTTAGGGGTCGCGGCTAATGAAAAACTGTTTTTT	CASSLGVAANEKLFF
TRBD1	TRBJ1-1	NA	TRBV7-2	TGTGCCAGCAGGGCGACAGGGGGTATCACTGAAGCTTTCTTT	CASRATGGITEAFF
TRBD1	TRBJ1-5	NA	TRBV5-5	TGTGCCAGCAGCTTAGGGGGCTACGGCAATCAGCCCCAGCATTTT	CASSLGGYGNQPQHF
NA	TRBJ2-2	NA	TRBV5-1	TGCGCCAGTCGGGACTACACCGGGGAGCTGTTTTTT	CASRDYTGELFF
NA	TRBJ1-2	few	TRBV19	TGTGCCAGTAGTAGCCTGGACAGCAGTTATGGCTACACCTTC	CASSSLDSSYGYTF
TRBD1	TRBJ1-4	NA	TRBV6-1	TGTGCCAGTACCGGGACAGGCCTTAATGAAAAACTGTTTTTT	CASTGTGLNEKLFF
NA	TRBJ2-7	NA	TRBV27	TGTGCCAGCAGTTTATCGGCGGCCCTTGGGCAGGGTCTCAACGAGCGGTACTTC	CASSLSAALGQGLNERYF
TRBD1	TRBJ1-4	NA	TRBV27	TGTGCCAGCACCAAAACGGGACAGGGGGGAATTGGTCATGAAAAACTGTTTTTT	CASTKTGQGGIGHEKLFF
NA	TRBJ2-3	NA	TRBV5-1	TGCGCCAGCAGCTCCCAGGGGACCGGCACAGATACGCAGTATTTT	CASSSQGTGTDTQYF
NA	TRBJ1-4	NA	TRBV9	TGTGCCAGCAGCGTTTCTGGGGCTGGAGAAAAACTGTTTTTT	CASSVSGAGEKLFF
TRBD2	TRBJ2-3	NA	TRBV5-5	TGTGCCAGCAGCTTGGTAGCGGGAGTGGTCACAGATACGCAGTATTTT	CASSLVAGVVTDTQYF
TRBD1	TRBJ2-1	once	TRBV29-1	TGCAGCGTGGCCACAGGGGACAATGAGCAGTTCTTC	CSVATGDNEQFF
NA	TRBJ1-3	NA	TRBV30	TGTGCCTGGAGTCTCGGACACTCTGGAAACACCATATATTTT	CAWSLGHSGNTIYF